A selection of T cell receptor beta chains follows, all from one sample in a study of T cell repertoires in cytomegalovirus infection. TCRdb re-derived calls from the reads in MiXCR, one entry per CDR3 protein. The sample lists approximately 130,000 distinct CDR3 sequences; approximately 9.2% were seen once. Sequencing used PBMCs. These receptor sequences come from a human donor in good health (CMV status not recorded). Some clones in this sample may be carry-over from other donors' samples. Both conserved end residues are part of each CDR3. The D gene is left open where the match is weak. Size values are once, few and many counts, or a class for expanded clones, and some rows have none.

j_gene: TRBJ2-2; v_gene: TRBV4-2; abundance: many; d_gene: TRBD2; CDR3aa: CASTSGVGELFF; CDR3nt: TGTGCCAGCACCAGCGGGGTCGGGGAGCTGTTTTTT
j_gene: TRBJ1-6; v_gene: TRBV7-3; abundance: -; d_gene: -; CDR3aa: CASNQESSHNSPLHF; CDR3nt: TGTGCCAGCAACCAGGAAAGCTCCCATAATTCACCCCTCCACTTT
j_gene: TRBJ2-1; v_gene: TRBV14; abundance: many; d_gene: TRBD2; CDR3aa: CARDGGGAYNEQFF; CDR3nt: TGTGCCAGGGACGGCGGGGGGGCTTACAATGAGCAGTTCTTC
j_gene: TRBJ1-1; v_gene: TRBV7-2; abundance: many; d_gene: -; CDR3aa: CASSLHNTEAFF; CDR3nt: TGTGCCAGCAGCTTACACAACACTGAAGCTTTCTTT
j_gene: TRBJ1-3; v_gene: TRBV7-3; abundance: many; d_gene: -; CDR3aa: CASSPRRAYGNTIYF; CDR3nt: TGTGCCAGCAGCCCCCGACGGGCTTATGGAAACACCATATATTTT
j_gene: TRBJ1-2; v_gene: TRBV19; abundance: many; d_gene: -; CDR3aa: CASSIGAGYTF; CDR3nt: TGTGCCAGTAGTATAGGTGCTGGCTACACCTTC
j_gene: TRBJ2-7; v_gene: TRBV29-1; abundance: few; d_gene: -; CDR3aa: CSVTRGRHEQYF; CDR3nt: TGCAGCGTAACCCGGGGGCGACACGAGCAGTACTTC
j_gene: TRBJ1-1; v_gene: TRBV20-1; abundance: many; d_gene: -; CDR3aa: CSARQGGTEAFF; CDR3nt: TGCAGTGCTAGACAGGGAGGGACTGAAGCTTTCTTT
j_gene: TRBJ1-2; v_gene: TRBV29-1; abundance: many; d_gene: -; CDR3aa: CSEGDGYTF; CDR3nt: TGCAGCGAGGGTGATGGCTACACCTTC
j_gene: TRBJ1-2; v_gene: TRBV19; abundance: -; d_gene: TRBD1; CDR3aa: CASSTSGNRGSDTF; CDR3nt: TGTGCCAGTAGTACCTCCGGGAACAGGGGATCGGACACCTTC
j_gene: TRBJ1-5; v_gene: TRBV28; abundance: many; d_gene: -; CDR3aa: CASSSAGPSNQPQHF; CDR3nt: TGTGCCAGCAGTTCGGCAGGGCCTAGCAATCAGCCCCAGCATTTT
j_gene: TRBJ1-1; v_gene: TRBV19; abundance: many; d_gene: -; CDR3aa: CASSIRAGNTEAFF; CDR3nt: TGTGCCAGTAGTATCCGGGCCGGGAACACTGAAGCTTTCTTT
j_gene: TRBJ2-7; v_gene: TRBV12-3/TRBV12-4; abundance: many; d_gene: -; CDR3aa: CASSASHEQYF; CDR3nt: TGTGCCAGCAGTGCCTCCCACGAGCAGTACTTC
j_gene: TRBJ2-4; v_gene: TRBV29-1; abundance: -; d_gene: -; CDR3aa: CSASRASGPKNIQYF; CDR3nt: TGCAGCGCCTCCCGGGCCTCCGGACCCAAAAACATTCAGTACTTC
j_gene: TRBJ1-2; v_gene: TRBV20-1; abundance: few; d_gene: -; CDR3aa: CSAGGPGYGYTF; CDR3nt: TGCAGTGCGGGTGGGCCCGGCTATGGCTACACCTTC
j_gene: TRBJ1-5; v_gene: TRBV2; abundance: many; d_gene: TRBD1; CDR3aa: CASSGRTGGANQPQHF; CDR3nt: TGTGCCAGCAGTGGACGGACAGGTGGTGCCAATCAGCCCCAGCATTTT
j_gene: TRBJ2-2; v_gene: TRBV7-2; abundance: many; d_gene: TRBD1; CDR3aa: CASSSTGAGELFF; CDR3nt: TGTGCCAGCAGCTCGACAGGGGCCGGGGAGCTGTTTTTT
j_gene: TRBJ1-1; v_gene: TRBV15; abundance: -; d_gene: -; CDR3aa: CATSRITGDSTEAFF; CDR3nt: TGTGCCACCAGCAGAATTACCGGGGACTCCACTGAAGCTTTCTTT
j_gene: TRBJ2-1; v_gene: TRBV29-1; abundance: many; d_gene: -; CDR3aa: CSVVQYNEQFF; CDR3nt: TGCAGCGTGGTTCAATACAATGAGCAGTTCTTC
j_gene: TRBJ2-3; v_gene: TRBV2; abundance: many; d_gene: TRBD2; CDR3aa: CASSGETSGGISTDTQYF; CDR3nt: TGTGCCAGCAGTGGAGAGACTAGCGGGGGAATTAGCACAGATACGCAGTATTTT
j_gene: TRBJ1-1; v_gene: TRBV10-3; abundance: many; d_gene: TRBD1; CDR3aa: CATVQGVNTEAFF; CDR3nt: TGTGCCACGGTACAGGGGGTGAACACTGAAGCTTTCTTT
j_gene: TRBJ1-5; v_gene: TRBV7-2; abundance: many; d_gene: TRBD1; CDR3aa: CASSQDRAGNQPQHF; CDR3nt: TGTGCCAGCAGCCAAGACAGGGCCGGCAATCAGCCCCAGCATTTT
j_gene: TRBJ1-1; v_gene: TRBV30; abundance: few; d_gene: -; CDR3aa: CAWSVRKQAKNTEAFF; CDR3nt: TGTGCCTGGAGTGTACGGAAACAGGCGAAGAACACTGAAGCTTTCTTT
j_gene: TRBJ1-1; v_gene: TRBV7-3; abundance: many; d_gene: -; CDR3aa: CASSLYVDTEAFF; CDR3nt: TGTGCCAGCAGCTTATACGTGGACACTGAAGCTTTCTTT
j_gene: TRBJ2-7; v_gene: TRBV29-1; abundance: few; d_gene: -; CDR3aa: CSVETGTDEQYF; CDR3nt: TGCAGCGTTGAAACAGGGACGGACGAGCAGTACTTC
j_gene: TRBJ1-1; v_gene: TRBV11-2; abundance: -; d_gene: TRBD1; CDR3aa: CASSLVDRGNTEAFF; CDR3nt: TGTGCCAGCAGCTTAGTGGACAGGGGGAACACTGAAGCTTTCTTT
j_gene: TRBJ2-1; v_gene: TRBV7-2; abundance: many; d_gene: -; CDR3aa: CASTSGDLRNEQFF; CDR3nt: TGTGCCAGCACTTCTGGGGACCTTAGGAATGAGCAGTTCTTC
j_gene: TRBJ1-2; v_gene: TRBV18; abundance: few; d_gene: -; CDR3aa: CASSPTSNYGYTF; CDR3nt: TGTGCCAGCTCACCAACTTCTAACTATGGCTACACCTTC
j_gene: TRBJ2-3; v_gene: TRBV19; abundance: -; d_gene: TRBD2; CDR3aa: CASSGAGPWRESTDTQYF; CDR3nt: TGTGCCAGTAGCGGAGCCGGCCCTTGGCGGGAGTCCACAGATACGCAGTATTTT
j_gene: TRBJ2-7; v_gene: TRBV5-5; abundance: many; d_gene: -; CDR3aa: CASSLAAKLQYF; CDR3nt: TGTGCCAGCAGCTTGGCCGCTAAACTGCAGTACTTC
j_gene: TRBJ1-3; v_gene: TRBV7-2; abundance: many; d_gene: -; CDR3aa: CASSLNRRASGNTIYF; CDR3nt: TGTGCCAGCAGCTTAAATAGACGGGCCTCTGGAAACACCATATATTTT
j_gene: TRBJ1-5; v_gene: TRBV29-1; abundance: many; d_gene: TRBD1; CDR3aa: CSAGGQGGNQPQHF; CDR3nt: TGCAGCGCCGGGGGACAGGGGGGCAATCAGCCCCAGCATTTT
j_gene: TRBJ1-2; v_gene: TRBV5-1; abundance: few; d_gene: TRBD1; CDR3aa: CASTGQGLGYGYTF; CDR3nt: TGCGCCAGCACCGGACAGGGGTTGGGCTATGGCTACACCTTC
j_gene: TRBJ2-1; v_gene: TRBV7-7; abundance: many; d_gene: -; CDR3aa: CASSRGPGESDEQFF; CDR3nt: TGTGCCAGCAGCCGAGGACCGGGGGAATCAGATGAGCAGTTCTTC
j_gene: TRBJ2-3; v_gene: TRBV2; abundance: many; d_gene: TRBD2; CDR3aa: CASSETSGDTDTQYF; CDR3nt: TGTGCCAGCAGTGAAACTAGCGGGGACACAGATACGCAGTATTTT